This passage covers 12 T cell receptor beta chains from one sample sequenced in a study of post-analysis software for immune sequencing data. Included in the TCR beta cDNA libraries were unique molecular identifiers. TCRdb re-called the PCR reads through MiXCR, storing one row per CDR3 protein. The data hold about 200,000 distinct CDR3 sequences, with about 30% observed a single time. General study points: Higher frequency in patients than in controls was seen for roughly five TRBV segments, with TRBV5-6, TRBV5-1 and TRBV20-1 among them.

No antigen has been assigned to these receptors. The specimen sequenced was blood. The receptor set was obtained from a girl between 2 and 17 years old with multiple sclerosis.

This clonotype has at least ten counts. This sequence joins TRBV6-5 and TRBJ1-6; D unresolved. V was pared by 10 bases and J by 7 bases, with 14 bases between. From germline, CDR1 is MNHEY and CDR2 SVGAGI. This CDR3 is built from 13 residues. CDR3 sequence reads: CATSAAANSPLHF. CDR3 DNA sequence: TGTGCCACCTCGGCAGCGGCGAATTCACCCCTCCACTTT.

This rearrangement joins TRBV5-4 to TRBJ2-2; 10 nucleotides line up with TRBD2. From germline, CDR1 is SGHNT and CDR2 YYREEE (reference sequence). CDR3 length equals 16 residues. Trimming removed 4 bases from V and 5 bases from J; junction bases left unmatched: 8. The CDR3, as DNA: TGTGCCAGCAGCACTCCCGGGACTAGCGAGACCGGGGAGCTGTTTTTT. Translating gives CASSTPGTSETGELFF.

This clonotype came up many times. This chain joins TRBV6-2 or TRBV6-3 and TRBJ1-1, with D possibly being TRBD1 (5 bases). The CDR3 length is 14 residues. V was clipped by 5 bases and J by 1 base, with 11 bases between them. Germline assignment: CDR1 MNHEY and CDR2 SVGEGT. CDR3 nucleotides: TGTGCCAGCAGTGCAACGACAGAGAACACTGAAGCTTTCTTT. Translation gives CASSATTENTEAFF.

The CDR3 loop reads CASSLVAGGYNEQYF. CDR3 coding DNA: TGTGCCAGCAGCTTAGTGGCAGGGGGGTACAATGAGCAGTACTTC. The chain links TRBV11-2 to TRBJ2-1, with D maybe TRBD1 (7 bases). TRBJ2-7 matches the DNA end more closely, so the J call is doubtful. Germline CDR1 and CDR2: SGHAT and FQNNGV. This CDR3 is 15 amino acids long.

This clonotype has at least ten counts. This rearrangement joins TRBV20-1 to TRBJ2-7, with 8 bases identical to TRBD2. CDR1 and CDR2 (germline): DFQATT, SNEGSKA (reference sequence). Trimming at V came to 6 bases and at J to 6 bases, leaving 10 bases not matched to a gene. This CDR3 is 13 amino acids long. CDR3 protein: CSAVSGETLEQYF. As DNA, the CDR3 is TGCAGTGCGGTTAGCGGGGAGACCCTCGAGCAGTACTTC.

The V and J genes are TRBV29-1 and TRBJ2-3, with 9 bases lining up with TRBD2. The CDR3 covers 16 residues. Germline V gene data show CDR1 as SQVTM and CDR2 as ANQGSEA. The ends lost 4 bases at V and 1 base at J; junction bases unmatched: 9. CDR3 sequence (DNA): TGCAGCGTTGTAAACATAGCGGGGGTCGGCACAGATACGCAGTATTTT. Amino acids: CSVVNIAGVGTDTQYF.

Worth noting for this clonotype: This may arise from a read error, as a much more abundant clone is one base away. The chain combines TRBV28 with TRBJ1-2; D gene unclear. There are 15 residues in the CDR3. Deletions cut 2 bases from V and 6 bases from J, with 16 bases between. CDR1 is MDHEN and CDR2 is SYDVKM in the germline V gene. In DNA form, the CDR3 reads TGTGCCAGCAGTTTAAAAGGAATTCGGGCCCATGGCTACACCTTC. Protein sequence: CASSLKGIRAHGYTF.

This clonotype was found many times. The V gene is TRBV28, the J gene TRBJ2-3; D is possibly TRBD1 (6 bases). The CDR3 runs to 16 residues. V dropped 6 bases and J dropped 0 bases, with 16 bases sitting between them. From germline, CDR1 is MDHEN and CDR2 SYDVKM. CDR3 nucleotides: TGTGCCAGCAGCCCAGGCAGGGGTGCTAGCACAGATACGCAGTATTTT. Translation: CASSPGRGASTDTQYF.

This clonotype was seen ten or more times. The chain combines TRBV20-1 with TRBJ2-7, with 11 nucleotides matching TRBD2. Per germline, CDR1 DFQATT and CDR2 SNEGSKA (reference sequence). J lost 1 base, V lost 5 bases, and 4 bases had no gene match. The CDR3 consists of 14 residues. The chain's CDR3 is CSARGLAASYEQYF. As DNA, the CDR3 is TGCAGTGCTCGGGGACTAGCGGCTTCCTACGAGCAGTACTTC.

On this clonotype: A much larger clone lies one base from this, so it may be a read error. J is TRBJ1-6 and V is TRBV6-2 or TRBV6-3; the D is unclear. The CDR3 contains 12 residues. V lost 5 bases, J lost 18 bases, and 17 bases lay in between. CDR1 is MNHEY and CDR2 is SVGEGT in the germline V gene. The CDR3 sequence is CASSMRNSAPHF. The CDR3 bases are TGTGCCAGCAGTATGAGAAATTCGGCCCCCCACTTT.

This clonotype occurred many times. The rearrangement joins TRBV5-1 to TRBJ1-1, with D unresolved. This CDR3 is 13 amino acids long. V was clipped by 4 bases and J by 1 base, with 8 bases between them. Per germline, CDR1 SGHRS and CDR2 YFSETQ. The CDR3: CASSPDGNTEAFF. DNA for the CDR3: TGCGCCAGCAGCCCGGACGGGAACACTGAAGCTTTCTTT. Filled out from reference TRBV5-1 and TRBJ1-1, the complete variable domain reads KAGVTQTPRYLIKTRGQQVTLSCSPISGHRSVSWYQQTPGQGLQFLFEYFSETQRNKGNFPGRFSGRQFSNSRSEMNVSTLELGDSALYLCASSPDGNTEAFFGQGTRLTVV.

The chain couples TRBV20-1 to TRBJ2-2, with D unclear. Germline CDR1 is DFQATT and CDR2 is SNEGSKA (reference sequence). V was clipped by 6 bases and J by 1 base, with 6 bases between them. This CDR3 comprises 12 residues. The DNA of the CDR3 is TGCAGTGCCAAGAGGAACACCGGGGAGCTGTTTTTT. It specifies CSAKRNTGELFF.